The subject of this entry is one T cell receptor (beta chain). TCRdb re-derived calls from the 5' RACE reads in MiXCR, one entry per CDR3 protein. Of about 430,000 distinct CDR3 sequences in the sample, 24% are singletons; the top ten hold roughly 8.7%. Trimming stripped 2 bases from V and 1 base from J, with 15 bases between. Germline CDR1 is SGHRS and CDR2 is YFSETQ. CDR3 size: 16 residues. The record originates from a study of T-cell memory formation after mild COVID-19. The chain is built from TRBV5-1 and TRBJ1-1; tentatively, D is TRBD1 (5 bases). The specimen sequenced was PBMCs or a T cell subset sorted from them (not recorded which). The sequence was collected from an adult woman who had mild COVID-19 (a few samples of this study predate the infection). Cell type and time point are not known. CDR3 protein: CASSLLQGGGNTEAFF. CDR3 coding DNA: TGCGCCAGCAGCTTACTTCAGGGTGGTGGGAACACTGAAGCTTTCTTT.